One sample yielded the 26 T cell receptor beta chains listed below, sequenced in a study of spatial heterogeneity in lung cancer. TCRdb processed the 5' RACE reads anew with MiXCR; each CDR3 protein has one entry. This sample carries some 5,000 distinct CDR3 sequences, about an eighth of them seen once, and the ten largest clones take less than 20%. Time point reported: sample taken at primary tumor resection. Study-wide findings and caveats: Higher tumor mutation counts went along with higher counts of expanded intratumoral alpha and beta TCRs.

These TCRs are of unknown antigen specificity. Specimen: lung tumor tissue, collected at surgery. These receptors all come from a female donor with early-stage non-small cell lung cancer.

This clonotype was detected many times. The chain recombines TRBV12-3 or TRBV12-4 with TRBJ1-1; D ambiguous. This CDR3 spans 15 amino acids. Deletions cut 5 bases from V and 3 bases from J, with 16 bases between. The chain's CDR3 is CASSILKWSDTEAFF. DNA for the CDR3: TGTGCCAGCAGTATCCTGAAATGGTCAGACACTGAAGCTTTCTTT.

This clonotype ranks as large. This chain uses TRBV28 with TRBJ2-7; D tentatively fits TRBD1 or TRBD2 (5 bases each). V shed 7 bases and J shed 3 bases, with 16 bases lying between them. Per germline, CDR1 MDHEN and CDR2 SYDVKM. The CDR3 spans 14 residues. CDR3 bases: TGTGCCAGCATCCCCAGCCCTGGGGGCTACGAGCAGTACTTC. As protein: CASIPSPGGYEQYF.

This clonotype was seen ten or more times. The chain recombines TRBV12-3 or TRBV12-4 with TRBJ1-2; D is unresolved. This CDR3 spans 11 amino acids. Between the trimmed V and J ends, which lost 2 bases and 11 bases, there was a span of 9 bases. CDR3 in amino acids: CASSLMAKYTF. CDR3 DNA sequence: TGTGCCAGCAGTTTAATGGCGAAATACACCTTC.

This clonotype is categorized as medium-sized. This sequence joins TRBV24-1 and TRBJ2-3; the D is unclear. Trimming removed 3 bases at V and 2 bases at J, with 2 bases between. Looked up from germline, CDR1 is KGHDR and CDR2 is SFDVKD. CDR3 size: 12 residues. CDR3 bases: TGTGCCACCAGTGATACCACAGATACGCAGTATTTT. Its translation: CATSDTTDTQYF.

By share of the sample, this clonotype is medium-sized. The chain employs TRBV2 and TRBJ2-7; 10 positions match TRBD2. V shed 4 bases and J 3 bases; nucleotides not matched to a gene: 9. Looked up from germline, CDR1 is SNHLY and CDR2 is FYNNEI. The CDR3 sequence is 16 residues long. CDR3 nucleotides: TGTGCCAGCAGTGGGGCTTCTAGCGGGAGTTACTACGAGCAGTACGTC. It specifies CASSGASSGSYYEQYV.

V is TRBV30 and J is TRBJ2-3; D tentatively reads TRBD1 or TRBD2 (7 bases each). Trimming stripped 2 bases from V and 4 bases from J, with 13 bases between. This CDR3 contains 14 residues. Germline V gene lookup returns CDR1 GTSNPN and CDR2 SVGIG (reference sequence). The CDR3 spells CAWSIAGGADTQYF. CDR3 DNA sequence: TGTGCCTGGAGTATAGCAGGGGGGGCAGATACGCAGTATTTT.

This clonotype is deemed medium-sized. The chain employs TRBV24-1 and TRBJ2-1, with 7 nucleotides matching TRBD2. J lost 6 bases, V lost 10 bases, and 5 bases had no gene match. The CDR3 runs 12 residues. CDR1 is KGHDR and CDR2 is SFDVKD in the germline V gene. In DNA form, the CDR3 reads TGTGCCACTAGCGGGCACGCCAATGAGCAGTTCTTC. Its translation is CATSGHANEQFF.

By sample share, this clonotype is medium-sized (0.01 to 0.1%). The V call is TRBV5-4, the J call TRBJ1-4; D remains ambiguous. Germline CDR1 reads SGHNT; CDR2 reads YYREEE (reference sequence). The CDR3 extends over 13 amino acids. V lost 0 bases, J lost 7 bases, and 7 bases lay in between. Written as DNA, the CDR3 is TGTGCCAGCAGCTTGGTTGGTTTTGAAAAACTGTTTTTT. Encoded protein: CASSLVGFEKLFF.

This clonotype has a single count. The chain is built from TRBV10-3 and TRBJ2-2; 7 bases are shared with TRBD1. Germline V gene lookup returns CDR1 ENHRY and CDR2 SYGVKD. V shed 4 bases, J shed 1 base, and the junction held 9 bases outside the gene matches. This CDR3 is 17 amino acids long. CDR3 nucleotide sequence: TGTGCCATCAGTGGAGACAGGGATCGTATGAACACCGGGGAGCTGTTTTTT. Its protein is CAISGDRDRMNTGELFF.

This clonotype is classed as medium-sized. J is TRBJ1-5 and V is TRBV6-2 or TRBV6-3, with a weak D call TRBD1 (6 bases). CDR1 is MNHEY and CDR2 is SVGEGT in the germline V gene. This CDR3 comprises 14 residues. V was cut by 2 bases and J by 9 bases, with 14 bases left in between. The CDR3 loop reads CASSYRDMRWPQHF. The DNA for the CDR3 is TGTGCCAGCAGTTACAGGGACATGAGGTGGCCCCAGCATTTT.

The chain has TRBV7-9 and TRBJ2-7; the D is unclear. Per the germline V gene, CDR1 is SEHNR and CDR2 is FQNEAQ (reference sequence). V dropped 5 bases and J dropped 9 bases, with 14 bases sitting between them. This CDR3 is built from 12 residues. The CDR3 protein is CASSPLLPGQYF. The CDR3 nucleotides read TGTGCCAGCAGCCCACTCCTCCCCGGGCAGTACTTC.

The chain has TRBV11-2 and TRBJ2-5; D is uncertain. Trimming shortened V by 1 base and J by 1 base, and 7 bases separated the two germline ends. The CDR3 is made up of 14 amino acids. CDR1 and CDR2 from the germline V gene are SGHAT and FQNNGV. The CDR3 DNA reads as TGTGCCAGCAGCTTAGTTCAGCGCCAAGAGACCCAGTACTTC. It yields the protein CASSLVQRQETQYF.

There are many counts of this clonotype. V gene TRBV30 combines with J gene TRBJ2-1; D is possibly TRBD2 (6 bases). The CDR3 has 14 amino acids. Between the trimmed V and J ends, which lost 3 bases and 7 bases, there was a span of 16 bases. Germline-derived CDR1 and CDR2 are GTSNPN and SVGIG (reference sequence). For the CDR3, the DNA is TGTGCCTGGAGGATCGGGGGTTTGGGTAATGAGCAGTTCTTC. Its translation: CAWRIGGLGNEQFF.

This clonotype was found many times. The chain links TRBV14 to TRBJ2-2, with D possibly TRBD2 on 6 matching bases. There are 15 residues in the CDR3. Germline assignment: CDR1 SGHDN and CDR2 FVKESK. V shed 0 bases and J shed 5 bases, with 10 bases lying between them. The CDR3 sequence: CASSQDRGRTGELFF. The DNA of the CDR3 is TGTGCCAGCAGCCAAGATAGAGGGAGGACCGGGGAGCTGTTTTTT.

The chain employs TRBV12-3 or TRBV12-4 and TRBJ2-5; TRBD1 might be the D (6 bases). CDR3 length: 13 residues. The germline V and J ends were trimmed by 2 bases and 5 bases, with 9 bases remaining between them. The chain's CDR3 is CASSLQGLETQYF. The DNA for the CDR3 is TGTGCCAGCAGTTTACAGGGGTTGGAGACCCAGTACTTC.

The chain links TRBV4-1 to TRBJ2-2; 8 nucleotides align to TRBD2. The V segment lost 6 bases and the J segment 6 bases; nucleotides outside the gene matches: 15. The CDR3 totals 17 residues. Germline V gene sequence: CDR1 MGHRA, CDR2 YSYEKL. The CDR3 region has the DNA TGCGCCAGCAGTCCCTTCGGTAGCGGGAACTTTGCCGGGGAGCTGTTTTTT. Its translation: CASSPFGSGNFAGELFF.

The genes are TRBV19 and TRBJ2-3; D not resolved. Germline values: CDR1 LNHDA, CDR2 SQIVND (reference sequence). The CDR3 runs to 13 residues. V was shortened by 1 base and J by 8 bases, with 10 bases between the two germline ends. The CDR3 sequence: CASSIASGGTQYF. For the CDR3, the DNA is TGTGCCAGTAGTATAGCTTCTGGCGGTACGCAGTATTTT.

Details on this clonotype: This may be a read error, as it is one base from a much larger clone. V is TRBV30 and J is TRBJ2-5; TRBD2 matches at 10 bases. Germline-derived CDR1 and CDR2 are GTSNPN and SVGIG (reference sequence). The CDR3 runs 15 residues. The CDR3 region is CAWDWTSGEQEIQYF. DNA for the CDR3: TGTGCCTGGGATTGGACTAGCGGTGAACAAGAGATCCAGTACTTC.

This clonotype qualifies as medium-sized. This chain links TRBV12-3 or TRBV12-4 with TRBJ1-2; no clear D gene. The CDR3 is made up of 12 amino acids. V dropped 4 bases and J dropped 7 bases, with 10 bases sitting between them. The CDR3 DNA reads as TGTGCCAGCAGTTCTGGTTCGTCTGGCTACACCTTC. The encoded protein is CASSSGSSGYTF.

This clonotype is medium-sized in the sample. The rearrangement links TRBV10-2 to TRBJ1-1; possible D gene TRBD1, 5 bases. Germline loops: CDR1 WSHSY, CDR2 SAAADI. CDR3 length equals 17 residues. V was trimmed by 7 bases and J by 1 base, leaving 22 bases between them. CDR3 residues: CASMGVNIQQTNTEAFF. The DNA for the CDR3 is TGCGCCAGCATGGGGGTCAATATCCAACAAACGAACACTGAAGCTTTCTTT.

In its sample, this clonotype ranks as medium-sized. The chain carries TRBV7-9 and TRBJ2-1, with 8 bases matching TRBD1. Germline V gives CDR1 SEHNR, CDR2 FQNEAQ (reference sequence). There are 15 residues in the CDR3. The trim removed 2 bases at V and 8 bases at J, leaving 8 bases unmatched. This CDR3 reads CASSLPRTGSDEQFF. CDR3 nucleotide sequence: TGTGCCAGCAGCTTACCCCGGACAGGGTCGGATGAGCAGTTCTTC.

This clonotype is judged medium-sized. The V call is TRBV4-3, the J call TRBJ1-6; 8 nucleotides align to TRBD1. The ends lost 4 bases at V and 9 bases at J; junction bases unmatched: 5. CDR1 is LGHNA, CDR2 YSLEER, per germline. This CDR3 has 14 residues. CDR3 DNA: TGCGCCAGCAGCCCCGGACAGGGAACTTCACCCCTCCACTTT. It codes for CASSPGQGTSPLHF.

The chain combines TRBV7-3 with TRBJ2-1; TRBD2 matches 8 bases. The CDR3 loop spans 16 amino acids. V was pared by 4 bases and J by 4 bases, with 9 bases of the junction left unmatched. CDR1 and CDR2 from the germline V gene are SGHTA and FQGTGA. The CDR3 reads CASSSQAGVLYNEQFF. The DNA for the CDR3 is TGTGCCAGCAGCTCTCAAGCGGGAGTACTTTACAATGAGCAGTTCTTC.

This clonotype has a count of ten or more. The chain links TRBV9 to TRBJ2-7; 8 nucleotides align to TRBD1. This CDR3 comprises 13 residues. Germline loops: CDR1 SGDLS, CDR2 YYNGEE. V shed 8 bases and J 4 bases; nucleotides not matched to a gene: 8. The CDR3 bases are TGTGCCAGAACCAGGACAGGGTCGTACGAGCAGTACGTC. Its protein is CARTRTGSYEQYV.

There are many counts of this clonotype. The genes are TRBV5-6 and TRBJ1-2, with 7 positions matching TRBD1. The CDR3 length is 13 residues. Looked up from germline, CDR1 is SGHDT and CDR2 is YYEEEE. V was pared by 4 bases and J by 8 bases, with 8 bases of the junction left unmatched. CDR3 sequence (DNA): TGTGCCAGCAGCCTCAGGGGGTCTGGAGGCTACACCTTC. Protein: CASSLRGSGGYTF.

V and J are TRBV6-1 and TRBJ2-3; TRBD1 is a possible D gene (8 bases). With 6 bases removed from V and 5 bases from J, the gap between germline ends came to 27 bases. CDR1 is MNHNS and CDR2 is SASEGT in the germline V gene. The CDR3 runs to 18 residues. DNA of the CDR3: TGTGCCAGCAGATGGACAGGGAATAGGAGGGAGGGCCAAGATACGCAGTATTTT. Protein product: CASRWTGNRREGQDTQYF.